This TCR beta chain was observed in a study of cytomegalovirus exposure and HLA in healthy donors. Study-level results: In a later analysis, TCR beta V- and J-gene trimming was associated with a missense DCLRE1C variant. Across donors, most TCRs were seen rarely, yet some public ones were widespread.

Primers: 60 Vbeta forward and 13 Jbeta reverse. Produced via immunoSEQ multiplex PCR; TCRdb's table is partial and in-frame only. This table holds fewer than 50,000 clones, over 65% found once. V was clipped by 6 bases and J by 2 bases, with 18 bases between them. The germline V gene encodes CDR1 LNHDA and CDR2 SQIVND (reference sequence). CDR3 size: 16 residues. This clone was seen more than once but under ten times. Its antigen is currently unknown. Sequencing input: PBMCs. The chain has TRBV19 and TRBJ2-3; D ambiguous. This TCR was sampled from a man aged 50-59 years in good health and CMV-seropositive. The CDR3 sequence: CASRPPGPQDTDTQYF. CDR3 sequence (DNA): TGTGCCAGTAGGCCCCCAGGTCCCCAGGACACAGATACGCAGTATTTT.